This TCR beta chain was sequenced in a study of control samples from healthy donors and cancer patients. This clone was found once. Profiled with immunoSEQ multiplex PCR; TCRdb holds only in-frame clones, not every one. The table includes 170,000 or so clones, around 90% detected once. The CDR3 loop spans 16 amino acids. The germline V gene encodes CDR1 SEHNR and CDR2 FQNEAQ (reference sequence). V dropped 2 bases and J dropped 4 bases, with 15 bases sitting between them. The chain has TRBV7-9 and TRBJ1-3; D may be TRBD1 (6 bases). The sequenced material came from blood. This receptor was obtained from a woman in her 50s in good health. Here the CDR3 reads CASSLLGAATGNTIYF. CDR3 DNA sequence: TGTGCCAGCAGCTTATTGGGGGCCGCGACCGGAAACACCATATATTTT.